These T cell receptor beta chains were read from a single sample in a study of cytomegalovirus exposure and HLA in healthy donors. The repertoire was sequenced with immunoSEQ multiplex PCR; TCRdb's copy has only in-frame clones and lacks some. Among over 250,000 clones listed, 86% were seen once. The sequenced material came from PBMCs. The receptors derive from a woman younger than 30 in good health and CMV-seronegative. The CDR3 runs from the conserved cysteine through the conserved F or W. The order of the fields is J gene, clone size, V gene, D gene, CDR3 DNA, CDR3 protein. The D gene is left open where the match is weak. Only some rows state a clone size, as once, few, many or a class for expanded clones.

j_gene: TRBJ2-1; abundance: .; v_gene: TRBV9; d_gene: TRBD1; CDR3nt: TGTGCCAGCAGCGTAGAGTTGGCATACCCAGGGGGCTACAATGAGCAGTTCTTC; CDR3aa: CASSVELAYPGGYNEQFF
j_gene: TRBJ2-3; abundance: once; v_gene: TRBV27; d_gene: .; CDR3nt: TGTGCCGCTTGGGACAACACAGATACGCAGTATTTT; CDR3aa: CAAWDNTDTQYF
j_gene: TRBJ2-3; abundance: .; v_gene: TRBV19; d_gene: .; CDR3nt: TGTGCCAGTAGTATCCCGGATACGCAGTATTTT; CDR3aa: CASSIPDTQYF
j_gene: TRBJ2-7; abundance: .; v_gene: TRBV7-6; d_gene: .; CDR3nt: TGTGCCAGCAGCTACGACAGTTACGAGCAGTACTTC; CDR3aa: CASSYDSYEQYF
j_gene: TRBJ2-5; abundance: .; v_gene: TRBV2; d_gene: TRBD2; CDR3nt: TGTGCCAGCAGTGATCGGGCGGGGGGGCCGAAGACCCAGTACTTC; CDR3aa: CASSDRAGGPKTQYF
j_gene: TRBJ1-1; abundance: .; v_gene: TRBV4-3; d_gene: .; CDR3nt: TGCGCCAGCAGCCAAGGGCATATGACGCCCGGGGGGAACACTGAAGCTTTCTTT; CDR3aa: CASSQGHMTPGGNTEAFF
j_gene: TRBJ1-5; abundance: .; v_gene: TRBV7-2; d_gene: .; CDR3nt: TGTGCCAGCAGCGCGGATTACAATCAGCCCCAGCATTTT; CDR3aa: CASSADYNQPQHF
j_gene: TRBJ1-5; abundance: .; v_gene: TRBV27; d_gene: .; CDR3nt: TGTGCCAGCAGGGGCGGGCCCCGGTCGGGCAATCAGCCCCAGCATTTT; CDR3aa: CASRGGPRSGNQPQHF
j_gene: TRBJ2-5; abundance: .; v_gene: TRBV21-1; d_gene: .; CDR3nt: TGTGCCAGTGTCCGAGGGACTAGGGTTAAGAAGACCCAGTACTTC; CDR3aa: CASVRGTRVKKTQYF
j_gene: TRBJ2-7; abundance: .; v_gene: TRBV9; d_gene: TRBD1; CDR3nt: TGTGCCAGCAGCGTAGGGACAGGGTCACGGGACGAGCAGTACTTC; CDR3aa: CASSVGTGSRDEQYF
j_gene: TRBJ1-1; abundance: .; v_gene: TRBV2; d_gene: .; CDR3nt: TGTGCCAGCAGTACGTCCTGGACGGGGACTGAAGCTTTCTTT; CDR3aa: CASSTSWTGTEAFF
j_gene: TRBJ2-3; abundance: .; v_gene: TRBV2; d_gene: .; CDR3nt: TGTGCCAGCAAACGAGGACTCACAGATACGCAGTATTTT; CDR3aa: CASKRGLTDTQYF
j_gene: TRBJ1-5; abundance: .; v_gene: TRBV11-2; d_gene: TRBD1; CDR3nt: TGTGCCAGCAGCCTTGGGACAGCCAAAAATCAGCCCCAGCATTTT; CDR3aa: CASSLGTAKNQPQHF
j_gene: TRBJ1-2; abundance: .; v_gene: TRBV29-1; d_gene: .; CDR3nt: TGCAGCGTTGAAGATCCAGTTTTAGGGGACTACGGCTACACCTTC; CDR3aa: CSVEDPVLGDYGYTF
j_gene: TRBJ2-3; abundance: .; v_gene: TRBV5-1; d_gene: TRBD2; CDR3nt: TGCGCCAGCAGGCGGGAGCCCACAGATACGCAGTATTTT; CDR3aa: CASRREPTDTQYF
j_gene: TRBJ2-7; abundance: .; v_gene: TRBV6-5; d_gene: .; CDR3nt: TGTGCCAGCAGTTACTCAGGGGCAGGCCCCTCCTACGAGCAGTACTTC; CDR3aa: CASSYSGAGPSYEQYF
j_gene: TRBJ2-1; abundance: .; v_gene: TRBV2; d_gene: TRBD2; CDR3nt: TGTGCCAGCAGTGCGGCGGGAGCTTTTAATGAGCAGTTCTTC; CDR3aa: CASSAAGAFNEQFF
j_gene: TRBJ2-7; abundance: .; v_gene: TRBV6-5; d_gene: .; CDR3nt: TGTGCCAGCAGTTACTCGATACACTACGAGCAGTACTTC; CDR3aa: CASSYSIHYEQYF
j_gene: TRBJ2-7; abundance: .; v_gene: TRBV6-5; d_gene: .; CDR3nt: TGTGCCAGCAGTACCTTGGACAGAACCTACGAGCAGTACTTC; CDR3aa: CASSTLDRTYEQYF
j_gene: TRBJ2-7; abundance: .; v_gene: TRBV18; d_gene: .; CDR3nt: TGTGCCAGCTCACCAAACGCCGCACAGCCTTACGAGCAGTACTTC; CDR3aa: CASSPNAAQPYEQYF
j_gene: TRBJ2-1; abundance: .; v_gene: TRBV6-5; d_gene: TRBD1; CDR3nt: TGTGCCAGCTCGGTGACAGGGGTGCAGGAGCAGTTCTTC; CDR3aa: CASSVTGVQEQFF
j_gene: TRBJ1-2; abundance: .; v_gene: TRBV6-5; d_gene: .; CDR3nt: TGTGCCAGCAGTTACTCTCCAACTCCGCCGGGGTATGGCTACACCTTC; CDR3aa: CASSYSPTPPGYGYTF
j_gene: TRBJ1-2; abundance: .; v_gene: TRBV2; d_gene: .; CDR3nt: TGTGCCAGCAGTGTCACGGGAGGCTATGGCTACACCTTC; CDR3aa: CASSVTGGYGYTF
j_gene: TRBJ2-7; abundance: .; v_gene: TRBV7-9; d_gene: TRBD1; CDR3nt: TGTGCCAGTTTGGGACAGGGGGCTGGCGAGCAGTACTTC; CDR3aa: CASLGQGAGEQYF
j_gene: TRBJ2-2; abundance: .; v_gene: TRBV5-1; d_gene: TRBD2; CDR3nt: TGCGCCAGCAGCTTCCGACTAGCGGGGAACACCGGGGAGCTGTTTTTT; CDR3aa: CASSFRLAGNTGELFF
j_gene: TRBJ2-1; abundance: .; v_gene: TRBV9; d_gene: TRBD2; CDR3nt: TGTGCCAGCAGCGACCGAGCGGGAGCAGCCAATGAGCAGTTCTTC; CDR3aa: CASSDRAGAANEQFF
j_gene: TRBJ1-1; abundance: .; v_gene: TRBV6-1; d_gene: .; CDR3nt: TGTGCCAGCAGGGCCGAAACTGAAGCTTTCTTT; CDR3aa: CASRAETEAFF
j_gene: TRBJ2-7; abundance: .; v_gene: TRBV28; d_gene: TRBD1; CDR3nt: TGTGCCAGCAGCGACCTACAGGGGTATGGCTACGAGCAGTACTTC; CDR3aa: CASSDLQGYGYEQYF
j_gene: TRBJ2-7; abundance: .; v_gene: TRBV4-3; d_gene: TRBD1; CDR3nt: TGCGCCAGCAGCCAGATACCGGGACAGTCCTCCTACGAGCAGTACTTC; CDR3aa: CASSQIPGQSSYEQYF
j_gene: TRBJ2-7; abundance: few; v_gene: TRBV18; d_gene: TRBD1; CDR3nt: TGTGCCAGCTCACCCTCATCCCGGGACAGTTGGCAGTACTTC; CDR3aa: CASSPSSRDSWQYF